These T cell receptor beta chains were read from a single sample in a study of CD8 T cells in Susac syndrome. TCRdb re-analysed the immunoSEQ multiplex PCR reads in MiXCR, keeping a single row per CDR3 protein. The table records about 190,000 distinct CDR3 sequences, more than 85% of them present only once. Sequencing was performed on CD4+ T cells from PBMCs. The receptors come from a human donor with Susac syndrome. The conserved cysteine and the conserved F or W are not part of the CDR3 here.

CDR3,V,J
ASSLGISYEQY,TRBV5-5,TRBJ2-7
ASSLKGPRESTDTQY,TRBV7-2,TRBJ2-3
ASSLGGHYEQY,TRBV28,TRBJ2-7
ASSSRYEQY,TRBV28,TRBJ2-7
ASTRGASGYSYNEQF,TRBV6-2/TRBV6-3,TRBJ2-1
ATQSFSYNEQF,TRBV10-2,TRBJ2-1
AWLPPDRGYYEQY,TRBV30,TRBJ2-7
ASSIAPGYEQY,TRBV19,TRBJ2-7
ASSYDGTETYEQY,TRBV6-5,TRBJ2-7
AAFSGSGELF,TRBV10-3,TRBJ2-2
ASSDTNTGELF,TRBV25-1,TRBJ2-2
AISESNIYGYT,TRBV10-3,TRBJ1-2
ASSLGGGQGGNQPQH,TRBV7-2,TRBJ1-5
ASGRTGGETQY,TRBV2,TRBJ2-5
ASTMGQGQETQY,TRBV7-9,TRBJ2-5
ASSLREANYGYT,TRBV5-1,TRBJ1-2
ASSFQGAKRDEQF,TRBV5-1,TRBJ2-1
ASRRTEDQPQH,TRBV2,TRBJ1-5
ASSLEPGSSYEQY,TRBV11-2,TRBJ2-7
ASSRDQYTEAF,TRBV6-5,TRBJ1-1
SATGVGGWGTEAF,TRBV20-1,TRBJ1-1
ASSEGGVQGYEQY,TRBV2,TRBJ2-7
SVEGGAGDLWGETQY,TRBV29-1,TRBJ2-5
ASSYRVQETQY,TRBV7-2,TRBJ2-5
ASSFLGTGLTFTDTQY,TRBV27,TRBJ2-3
ASSTGTGGLETQY,TRBV11-3,TRBJ2-5
ASSTLQGRDYT,TRBV28,TRBJ1-2
ASSLDWTDEGNTIY,TRBV7-9,TRBJ1-3
AGTGEPYGYT,TRBV7-9,TRBJ1-2
ASSSATGSEQF,TRBV27,TRBJ2-1
ASSLLESSTDTQY,TRBV18,TRBJ2-3
ASSPPSTGGDQPQH,TRBV18,TRBJ1-5
ASSLEGLAGERTYEQY,TRBV13,TRBJ2-7
ASSYSRVETQY,TRBV6-5,TRBJ2-5
AWMGQGVRGYEQY,TRBV30,TRBJ2-7
ASIGQGYSNQPQH,TRBV28,TRBJ1-5
ASSPRQGLTNTEAF,TRBV18,TRBJ1-1
ASSSRVGTQY,TRBV6-5,TRBJ2-5
ASSFGSRPGQGVEQF,TRBV5-1,TRBJ2-1
ASSYSSGEYNEQF,TRBV6-6,TRBJ2-1
ASSESRRGEGAF,TRBV10-1,TRBJ1-1
AITGGRNYEQY,TRBV10-3,TRBJ2-7
ASSPRQGITEAF,TRBV7-3,TRBJ1-1
ASSWGTPNEQF,TRBV11-3,TRBJ2-1
ASSFQAGYT,TRBV12-3/TRBV12-4,TRBJ1-2
SVASGLLALDEQY,TRBV29-1,TRBJ2-7
ASSSRLAGRTMVSTDTQY,TRBV12-3/TRBV12-4,TRBJ2-3
ASSTLAGAYEQY,TRBV3-1,TRBJ2-7
SVILQTQETQY,TRBV29-1,TRBJ2-5
ASSMSGTGDLDTQY,TRBV19,TRBJ2-3
ASSYSIVRGTEAF,TRBV6-6,TRBJ1-1
ASSDSGSEDTQY,TRBV28,TRBJ2-3
SAFRDRAYEQY,TRBV20-1,TRBJ2-7
ASSATSGTLDTGELF,TRBV6-1,TRBJ2-2
SARLASGRETQY,TRBV20-1,TRBJ2-5